The 19 T cell receptor beta chains reported below all come from one sample, sequenced in a study of vaccination effects on CD4 cells after COVID-19. Measured with immunoSEQ multiplex PCR; TCRdb has only the in-frame clones, and not every one. The table lists tens of thousands of clones, 60% to 80% of them singletons, with about 3.7% in the top ten. In the ViraFEST assay, antigen-specific CD4+ clonotypes were identified by expansion after peptide-pool stimulation. When less than 12 days of culture had elapsed, CD4+ T cells were isolated. Each vaccine recipient was nucleocapsid antibody negative and had no prior SARS-CoV-2 infection. No cognate antigen is known for these TCRs. This specimen was CD4+ T cells from PBMCs cultured with HCoV-OC43 spike peptides, taken before COVID-19 vaccination. Sample subset: HCoV-OC43 spike overlapping peptide pool stimulation. The receptor set was obtained from a human donor who received a COVID-19 vaccine.

The chain links TRBV28 to TRBJ2-5; no definite D call. The CDR3 length is 12 residues. Germline V gene lookup returns CDR1 MDHEN and CDR2 SYDVKM. The V and J ends lost 6 bases and 1 base respectively, with 6 bases between them. The CDR3 bases are TGTGCCAGCAGGGGCAGCCAAGAGACCCAGTACTTC. Its protein product is CASRGSQETQYF.

The V gene is TRBV28, the J gene TRBJ2-1; 7 positions agree with TRBD1. From germline, CDR1 is MDHEN and CDR2 SYDVKM. The V and J ends lost 8 bases and 3 bases, in that order; junction bases with no gene match: 4. The CDR3 is 13 residues long. The CDR3 sequence: CASRRDSYNEQFF. The DNA for the CDR3 is TGTGCCAGCCGCCGGGACAGCTACAATGAGCAGTTCTTC. Looking up the rest from reference TRBV28 and TRBJ2-1 gives the full variable domain: DVKVTQSSRYLVKRTGEKVFLECVQDMDHENMFWYRQDPGLGLRLIYFSYDVKMKEKGDIPEGYSVSREKKERFSLILESASTNQTSMYLCASRRDSYNEQFFGPGTRLTVL.

This clone was counted once. A read error may account for a junction end that differs from germline. This rearrangement joins TRBV15 to TRBJ1-2; possible D gene TRBD1, 5 bases. Germline CDR1 and CDR2: LNHNV and YYDKDF (reference sequence). This CDR3 has 12 amino acids. The CDR3 region has the DNA TGTGCCACCAGCAGTAACTACCGGGACCCGGCGTTC. It codes for CATSSNYRDPAF.

The rearrangement joins TRBV18 to TRBJ2-7; the match to TRBD1 covers 10 bases. The CDR3 length is 15 residues. Trimming cost V 2 bases and J 3 bases; bases outside gene matches: 4. Germline loops: CDR1 KGHSH, CDR2 LQKENI. CDR3 amino acids: CASSPGTGVIYEQYV. CDR3 coding DNA: TGTGCCAGCTCACCAGGGACAGGGGTAATCTACGAGCAGTACGTC.

V gene TRBV25-1 combines with J gene TRBJ2-3, with TRBD2 matching over 9 bases. J gave up 7 bases and V 6 bases, and 11 bases lay outside the gene matches. CDR3 length: 15 amino acids. CDR1 and CDR2 (germline): MGHDK, SYGVNS. In DNA form, the CDR3 reads TGTGCCAGCAGGCCCGCTAGCGGGGAGTCATATACGCAGTATTTT. Protein product: CASRPASGESYTQYF.

This rearrangement joins TRBV18 to TRBJ2-5, with TRBD1 matching 12 bases. The CDR3 is 18 residues long. V lost 2 bases and J lost 6; bases outside the gene matches: 13. Germline CDR1 KGHSH, CDR2 LQKENI. The CDR3 DNA follows: TGTGCCAGCTCACCATACCTCCCGGGACAGGGGGCCCTTAAGACCCAGTACTTC. It translates to CASSPYLPGQGALKTQYF.

V is TRBV12-5 and J is TRBJ1-1, with TRBD1 identical over 12 bases. Trimming removed 6 bases from V and 4 bases from J; junction bases left unmatched: 3. This CDR3 has 14 amino acids. CDR1 is LGHNT, CDR2 FRNRAP, per germline. The CDR3 is CASGGTGGFTEAFF. CDR3 DNA: TGTGCTAGTGGCGGGACAGGGGGCTTCACTGAAGCTTTCTTT.

The rearrangement uses TRBV7-2 and TRBJ2-2; TRBD1 agrees at 9 bases. With V trimmed by 5 bases and J by 3 bases, 4 bases remained unmatched. The CDR3 is made up of 15 amino acids. Germline assignment: CDR1 SGHTA and CDR2 FQGNSA. This CDR3 is CASSPGQGDTGELFF. Here the CDR3 DNA reads TGTGCCAGCAGCCCGGGACAGGGTGACACCGGGGAGCTGTTTTTT.

The chain combines TRBV7-3 with TRBJ2-1, with 9 nucleotides matching TRBD1. There are 16 residues in the CDR3. Germline CDR1 and CDR2: SGHTA and FQGTGA. V dropped 4 bases and J dropped 5; count of bases not matched to a gene: 9. In DNA, the CDR3 is TGTGCCAGCAGCTACGGAACCGGGACAGGGAACAATGAGCAGTTCTTC. Protein sequence: CASSYGTGTGNNEQFF.

The chain is built from TRBV7-7 and TRBJ1-3; no clear D gene. V was clipped by 5 bases and J by 2 bases, with 10 bases between them. Germline-derived CDR1 and CDR2 are SSHAT and FNYEAQ (reference sequence). The CDR3 length is 14 residues. The CDR3 DNA sequence: TGTGCCAGCAGCCAAACGGGTGCTGGAAACACCATATATTTT. This translates into CASSQTGAGNTIYF.

The rearrangement links TRBV2 to TRBJ2-7, with D perhaps given as TRBD1 or TRBD2 (6 bases each). This CDR3 has 14 amino acids. Germline V gene data show CDR1 as SNHLY and CDR2 as FYNNEI. With 6 bases removed from V and 6 bases from J, the gap between germline ends came to 18 bases. The CDR3 bases are TGTGCCAGCAGACCCAAGGGGGGAGAGAGCGAGCAGTACGTC. This gives the protein CASRPKGGESEQYV.

The chain joins TRBV5-1 to TRBJ2-6, with 7 bases matching TRBD1. Germline loops: CDR1 SGHRS, CDR2 YFSETQ. The CDR3 has 18 amino acids. J lost 1 base, V lost 3 bases, and 10 bases had no gene match. The CDR3 bases are TGCGCCAGCAGCTCGGATCCGGGACAGACATCTGGGGCCAACGTCCTGACTTTC. This gives the protein CASSSDPGQTSGANVLTF.

The chain combines TRBV30 with TRBJ1-5; 7 nucleotides match TRBD1. Germline CDR1 and CDR2: GTSNPN and SVGIG (reference sequence). The ends lost 3 bases at V and 6 bases at J; junction bases unmatched: 5. This CDR3 region has 13 residues. Written as DNA, the CDR3 is TGTGCCTGGAGCGAGACAGGGTTTCAGCCCCAGCATTTT. Its protein is CAWSETGFQPQHF.

The chain carries TRBV11-2 and TRBJ1-6; no clear D gene. Germline V CDR1 and CDR2: SGHAT, FQNNGV. Trimming removed 2 bases at V and 0 bases at J, with 8 bases between. There are 16 residues in the CDR3. CDR3 nucleotide sequence: TGTGCCAGCAGCTTAAGGGTGAGCTCCTATAATTCACCCCTCCACTTT. Amino acids: CASSLRVSSYNSPLHF.

The chain combines TRBV10-2 with TRBJ1-1, with 7 positions matching TRBD1. The CDR3 spans 14 residues. V was pared by 8 bases and J by 7 bases, with 13 bases of the junction left unmatched. Per the germline V gene, CDR1 is WSHSY and CDR2 is SAAADI. The CDR3 reads CASRKRQGTGEAFF. Here the CDR3 DNA reads TGCGCCAGCCGAAAGAGACAGGGAACAGGTGAAGCTTTCTTT.

This chain uses TRBV18 with TRBJ2-2; D ambiguous. V was trimmed by 1 base and J by 5 bases, leaving 5 bases between them. The CDR3 has 13 residues. Per germline, CDR1 KGHSH and CDR2 LQKENI. CDR3 DNA sequence: TGTGCCAGCTCACCACAGGGTACCGGGGAGCTGTTTTTT. This translates into CASSPQGTGELFF. The full variable domain, in which reference TRBV18 and TRBJ2-2 provide the parts outside the CDR3, is NAGVMQNPRHLVRRRGQEARLRCSPMKGHSHVYWYRQLPEEGLKFMVYLQKENIIDESGMPKERFSAEFPKEGPSILRIQQVVRGDSAAYFCASSPQGTGELFFGEGSRLTVL.

In its sample, this clone ranks as medium-sized (0.01 to 0.1%). This sequence joins TRBV7-9 and TRBJ2-3; D might be TRBD2 (6 bases). Germline CDR1 SEHNR, CDR2 FQNEAQ (reference sequence). Trimming removed 7 bases from V and 2 bases from J, with 16 bases in between. This CDR3 is built from 15 residues. The CDR3 is CASTSMGLPTDTQYF. The CDR3 DNA reads TGTGCCAGCACCTCGATGGGACTCCCCACAGATACGCAGTATTTT.

The chain has TRBV7-2 and TRBJ2-2; maybe TRBD1 (6 bases). The V and J ends lost 3 bases and 4 bases respectively, with 12 bases between them. The CDR3 covers 15 residues. From germline, CDR1 is SGHTA and CDR2 FQGNSA. CDR3 in DNA: TGTGCCAGCAGCTTTTTCAGGGGTGGCACCGGGGAGCTGTTTTTT. This encodes CASSFFRGGTGELFF.

The chain employs TRBV28 and TRBJ1-6; TRBD1 agrees at 7 bases. V was clipped by 2 bases and J by 6 bases; unmatched bases: 7. The V gene's germline CDR1 is MDHEN and CDR2 SYDVKM. The CDR3 spans 16 residues. The CDR3 region is CASSLRGAGGNSPLHF. CDR3 DNA sequence: TGTGCCAGCAGTTTACGGGGGGCAGGGGGTAATTCACCCCTCCACTTT.